These T cell receptor beta chains were read from a single sample in a study of OX40 agonist ivuxolimab in advanced cancers. Some clones are missing from TCRdb's copy, which holds only in-frame ones; the method was immunoSEQ multiplex PCR. The data contain around 62,000 clones, 84% of them singletons. Sequencing was performed on CD4+ or CD8+ T cells sorted from blood, taken in a trial of the OX40 agonist ivuxolimab. These receptors all stem from an adult with an advanced solid tumor such as melanoma, head and neck, liver or kidney cancer. CDR3s include the opening cysteine and the closing phenylalanine or tryptophan. D genes are given only for firm matches. The listing skips clone size in some rows; elsewhere it reads once, few, many or a size class.

>12|TRBJ1-1|NA|NA|TRBV6-6
CASSSPGFEAFF
TGTGCCAGCAGTTCCCCGGGTTTCGAAGCTTTCTTT
>14|TRBJ1-1|NA|NA|TRBV11-1
CASSLLILGTEAFF
TGTGCCAGCAGCTTACTGATCCTTGGGACTGAAGCTTTCTTT
>16|TRBJ2-7|TRBD1|NA|TRBV6-6
CASRREGTGISYEQYF
TGTGCCAGCAGGAGAGAAGGGACAGGGATCTCCTACGAGCAGTACTTC
>15|TRBJ2-1|TRBD2|NA|TRBV6-5
CASIPRLAGGSEQFF
TGTGCCAGCATTCCGAGGTTAGCGGGGGGCAGTGAGCAGTTCTTC
>16|TRBJ1-5|NA|NA|TRBV28
CASSLSQPNSNQPQHF
TGTGCCAGCAGTTTATCCCAGCCCAATAGCAATCAGCCCCAGCATTTT
>13|TRBJ1-1|NA|NA|TRBV19
CASSGFTVGEAFF
TGTGCCAGTAGTGGATTTACGGTTGGTGAAGCTTTCTTT
>15|TRBJ2-1|NA|NA|TRBV27
CASRVQGITYNEQFF
TGTGCCAGCAGGGTACAGGGTATCACCTACAATGAGCAGTTCTTC
>15|TRBJ2-7|NA|once|TRBV11-2
CASSLSDSSSYEQYF
TGTGCCAGCAGCTTATCGGACAGTAGCTCCTACGAGCAGTACTTC
>13|TRBJ1-1|NA|NA|TRBV30
CAWRGGVNTEAFF
TGTGCCTGGAGGGGGGGTGTGAACACTGAAGCTTTCTTT
>15|TRBJ1-6|TRBD1|NA|TRBV19
CASSSGQGYNSPLHF
TGTGCCAGTAGTTCCGGACAGGGCTATAATTCACCCCTCCACTTT
>13|TRBJ1-2|NA|NA|TRBV19
CASSNRDLYGYTF
TGTGCCAGTAGCAACCGGGATCTTTATGGCTACACCTTC
>17|TRBJ1-4|TRBD1|NA|TRBV11-2
CASSITTGTGKNEKLFF
TGTGCCAGCAGTATAACAACCGGGACAGGAAAAAATGAAAAACTGTTTTTT
>15|TRBJ2-2|NA|NA|TRBV7-2
CASSSLGQITGELFF
TGTGCCAGCAGCTCATTGGGACAAATCACCGGGGAGCTGTTTTTT
>11|TRBJ1-2|NA|NA|TRBV19
CASSTHSGYTF
TGTGCCAGTAGTACCCACAGTGGCTACACCTTC
>12|TRBJ2-3|NA|NA|TRBV5-1
CASSLDGDTQYF
TGCGCCAGCAGCTTGGACGGTGATACGCAGTATTTT
>14|TRBJ2-7|NA|NA|TRBV10-3
CAISESLQNYEQYF
TGTGCCATCAGTGAGTCTCTACAGAACTACGAGCAGTACTTC
>12|TRBJ2-5|NA|NA|TRBV6-1
CASASVGETQYF
TGTGCCAGCGCCTCAGTGGGGGAGACCCAGTACTTC
>15|TRBJ1-5|TRBD1|NA|TRBV4-1
CASSQERGQVRPQHF
TGCGCCAGCAGCCAAGAAAGGGGACAGGTACGGCCCCAGCATTTT
>14|TRBJ2-7|TRBD1|once|TRBV9
CASSATGGGYEQYF
TGTGCCAGCAGCGCCACAGGGGGAGGCTACGAGCAGTACTTC
>12|TRBJ1-2|NA|NA|TRBV6-5
CASSSYSGGYTF
TGTGCCAGCAGTAGCTACTCGGGTGGCTACACCTTC
>11|TRBJ2-7|TRBD1|once|TRBV2
CASGQGYEQYF
TGTGCCAGCGGACAGGGCTACGAGCAGTACTTC
>15|TRBJ2-5|NA|few|TRBV6-1
CASSDGQSDRETQYF
TGTGCCAGCAGTGACGGGCAGAGTGACCGGGAGACCCAGTACTTC